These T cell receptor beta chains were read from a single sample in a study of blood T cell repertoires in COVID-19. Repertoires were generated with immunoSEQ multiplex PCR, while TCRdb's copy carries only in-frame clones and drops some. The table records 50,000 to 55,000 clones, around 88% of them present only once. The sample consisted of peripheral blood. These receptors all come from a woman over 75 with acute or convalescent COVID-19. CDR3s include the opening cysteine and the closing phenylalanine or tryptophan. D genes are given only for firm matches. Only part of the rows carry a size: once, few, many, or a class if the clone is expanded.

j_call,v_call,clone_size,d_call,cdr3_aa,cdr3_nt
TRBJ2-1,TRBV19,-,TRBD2,CASSKRTSGGPWGEQFF,TGTGCCAGTAGTAAGAGGACTAGCGGGGGCCCTTGGGGTGAGCAGTTCTTC
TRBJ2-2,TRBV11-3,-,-,CASSPGGRATGELFF,TGTGCCAGCAGCCCCGGCGGCAGGGCCACCGGGGAGCTGTTTTTT
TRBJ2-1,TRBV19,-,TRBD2,CASSITGASGGYNEQFF,TGTGCCAGTAGTATCACTGGGGCTAGCGGGGGATACAATGAGCAGTTCTTC
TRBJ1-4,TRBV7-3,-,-,CASSLGGKANEKLFF,TGTGCCAGCAGCTTAGGGGGGAAGGCTAATGAAAAACTGTTTTTT
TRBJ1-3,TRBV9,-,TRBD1,CASSVSGTGGSGNTIYF,TGTGCCAGCAGCGTGAGCGGGACAGGGGGTTCTGGAAACACCATATATTTT
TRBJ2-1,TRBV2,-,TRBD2,CASSEGTSGRAGVF,TGTGCCAGCAGTGAGGGGACTAGCGGGAGGGCCGGGGTCTTC
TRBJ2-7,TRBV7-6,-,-,CASSLARVHEQYF,TGTGCCAGCAGCTTAGCGAGGGTCCACGAGCAGTACTTC
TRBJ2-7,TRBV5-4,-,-,CASSLGQGTDEQYF,TGTGCCAGCAGCTTAGGTCAGGGAACGGACGAGCAGTACTTC
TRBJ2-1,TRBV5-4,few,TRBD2,CASSSQRGRSYNEQFF,TGTGCCAGCAGCTCCCAGCGGGGGAGGTCCTACAATGAGCAGTTCTTC
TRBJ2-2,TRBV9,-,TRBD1,CASSAGTAGTGELFF,TGTGCCAGCAGCGCCGGGACAGCAGGAACCGGGGAGCTGTTTTTT
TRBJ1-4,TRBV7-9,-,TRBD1,CASSLRDSRNEKLFF,TGTGCCAGCAGCTTGCGGGACAGCAGAAATGAAAAACTGTTTTTT
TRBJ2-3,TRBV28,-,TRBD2,CASLSGGRTDTQYF,TGTGCCAGCCTCTCGGGGGGGCGAACAGATACGCAGTATTTT
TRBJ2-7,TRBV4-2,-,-,CASSQDRAGNEQYF,TGTGCCAGCAGCCAAGATCGGGCAGGGAACGAGCAGTACTTC
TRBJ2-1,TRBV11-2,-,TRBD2,CASSLESGRYNEQFF,TGTGCCAGCAGCTTAGAGAGCGGGAGATACAATGAGCAGTTCTTC
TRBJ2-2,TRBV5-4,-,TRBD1,CASSYGQGASGELFF,TGTGCCAGCAGCTACGGACAGGGGGCGTCCGGGGAGCTGTTTTTT
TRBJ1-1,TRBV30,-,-,CAWSLKQWDTEAFF,TGTGCCTGGAGTCTAAAACAGTGGGACACTGAAGCTTTCTTT
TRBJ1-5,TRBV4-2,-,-,CASSQDSNQGQPQHF,TGTGCCAGCAGCCAAGATAGCAATCAGGGTCAGCCCCAGCATTTT
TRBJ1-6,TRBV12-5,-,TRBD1,CASGPGQVESSPLHF,TGTGCTAGTGGCCCGGGACAGGTCGAAAGTTCACCCCTCCACTTT
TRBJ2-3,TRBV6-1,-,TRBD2,CASSDLGLAGGPFQSDTQYF,TGTGCCAGCAGTGACCTGGGACTAGCGGGGGGGCCGTTTCAGTCAGATACGCAGTATTTT
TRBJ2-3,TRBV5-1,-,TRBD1,CASSSTGGRSDTQYF,TGCGCCAGCAGCTCCACAGGGGGCCGGTCAGATACGCAGTATTTT
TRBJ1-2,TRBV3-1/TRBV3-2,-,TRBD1,CASSTRQGYGYTF,TGTGCCAGCAGCACGCGACAGGGCTATGGCTACACCTTC
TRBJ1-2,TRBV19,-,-,CASSKVQRQWGGYTF,TGTGCCAGTAGTAAGGTACAGCGGCAGTGGGGTGGCTACACCTTC
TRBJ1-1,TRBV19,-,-,CASSIQGGTEAFF,TGTGCCAGTAGTATTCAGGGAGGAACTGAAGCTTTCTTT
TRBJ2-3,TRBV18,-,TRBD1,CASSPTGTGSTDTQYF,TGTGCCAGCTCACCAACCGGGACAGGGAGCACAGATACGCAGTATTTT
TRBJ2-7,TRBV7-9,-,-,CASRSGESYEQYF,TGTGCCAGCCGTAGCGGCGAGTCCTACGAGCAGTACTTC
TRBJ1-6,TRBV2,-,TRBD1,CASSVARGESPLHF,TGTGCCAGCAGTGTAGCCAGGGGGGAATCACCCCTCCACTTT
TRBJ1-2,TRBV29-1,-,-,CSVERNLNYGYTF,TGCAGCGTTGAGCGAAACTTGAACTATGGCTACACCTTC
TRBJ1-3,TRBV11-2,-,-,CASSPLWTPKRNTIYF,TGTGCCAGCAGCCCCCTTTGGACTCCCAAGAGAAACACCATATATTTT
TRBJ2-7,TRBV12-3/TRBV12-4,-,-,CASVGQGNYEQYF,TGTGCCAGTGTGGGGCAGGGAAACTACGAGCAGTACTTC
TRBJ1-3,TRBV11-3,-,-,CASSLGLANSGNTIYF,TGTGCCAGCAGCTTAGGACTCGCTAACTCTGGAAACACCATATATTTT
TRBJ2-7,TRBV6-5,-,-,CASSRAHSYEQYF,TGTGCCAGCAGCAGGGCCCACTCCTACGAGCAGTACTTC
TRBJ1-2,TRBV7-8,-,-,CASSLAWGGQTRLVNYGYTF,TGTGCCAGCAGCTTAGCTTGGGGTGGACAGACTCGCCTCGTTAACTATGGCTACACCTTC
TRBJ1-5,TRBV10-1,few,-,CASSGNRYGPQHF,TGCGCCAGCAGTGGAAACAGATATGGGCCCCAGCATTTT
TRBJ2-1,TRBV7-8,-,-,CASSSSYGNEQFF,TGTGCCAGCAGCTCTTCTTACGGCAATGAGCAGTTCTTC
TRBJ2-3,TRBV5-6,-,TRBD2,CASSNPSGRQVDTQYF,TGTGCCAGCAGCAACCCTAGCGGGAGACAGGTAGATACGCAGTATTTT
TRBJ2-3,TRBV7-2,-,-,CASSFVHSTDTQYF,TGTGCCAGCAGCTTTGTCCATAGCACAGATACGCAGTATTTT
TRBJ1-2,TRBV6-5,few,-,CASSQQAIHGYTF,TGTGCCAGCAGTCAACAGGCGATCCATGGCTACACCTTC
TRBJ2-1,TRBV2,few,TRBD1,CATGQGYEQFF,TGTGCCACCGGACAGGGCTATGAGCAGTTCTTC
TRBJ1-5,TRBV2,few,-,CASSDTDQPQHF,TGTGCCAGCAGTGACACTGATCAGCCCCAGCATTTT
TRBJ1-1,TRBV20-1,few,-,CSASSGGVPGRTEAFF,TGCAGTGCTAGTTCTGGGGGGGTCCCTGGGAGAACTGAAGCTTTCTTT